The source of this T cell receptor (beta chain) is a study of blood T cells in healthy people across ages. Study-wide points: A greater number of naive CD4+ cells and higher diversity distinguished long-lived donors from aged donors.

Using a J-beta primer mix together with a sample-barcoded 5' primer, a second PCR was run for roughly 6 to 12 cycles. A 12-random-nucleotide template-switch adaptor tagged each cDNA molecule. TCRdb re-derived calls from the 5' RACE reads in MiXCR, one entry per CDR3 protein. The table lists 550,000 to 800,000 distinct CDR3 sequences, around 20% of them singletons. The authors drew about 10 milliliters of peripheral blood from each donor. This clonotype came up a few times. The antigen remains undetermined. Germline CDR1 reads LGHNT; CDR2 reads FRNRAP. This CDR3 spans 17 amino acids. V is TRBV12-5 and J is TRBJ2-5, with TRBD2 matching 10 bases. Near its end, the DNA agrees better with TRBJ2-1, so the J call may be wrong. This sequence was found in a man aged 65 to 79 in good health. The sequencing sample was made of blood. CDR3 sequence: CASGSSRTSGPYNEQFF. In DNA form, the CDR3 reads TGTGCTAGTGGTTCTTCCCGGACTAGCGGTCCCTACAATGAGCAGTTCTTC.